The 9 T cell receptor beta chains listed next were all sequenced from one sample in a study of blood T cell repertoires in COVID-19. Profiled with immunoSEQ multiplex PCR; TCRdb holds only in-frame clones, not every one. The sample has some 300,000 clones; less than 90% are singletons. The specimen was PBMCs or T cells enriched from blood (not recorded which). The receptors shown here come from a woman aged 30 to 39 who had recovered from COVID-19.

This rearrangement joins TRBV11-2 to TRBJ1-5; 7 nucleotides match TRBD1. The CDR3 consists of 13 residues. V was pared by 6 bases and J by 5 bases, with 4 bases of the junction left unmatched. Germline V gene lookup returns CDR1 SGHAT and CDR2 FQNNGV. The CDR3 here is CASSRDRDQPQHF. The CDR3 DNA reads as TGTGCCAGCAGTCGAGACAGGGATCAGCCCCAGCATTTT.

The V and J genes are TRBV30 and TRBJ2-1; the match to TRBD1 covers 8 bases. Germline loops: CDR1 GTSNPN, CDR2 SVGIG (reference sequence). Trimming removed 8 bases from V and 3 bases from J; junction bases left unmatched: 3. The CDR3 sequence is 12 residues long. The CDR3 reads CARTGYYNEQFF. The DNA of the CDR3 is TGTGCCAGGACAGGGTACTACAATGAGCAGTTCTTC.

The rearrangement uses TRBV7-9 and TRBJ2-1; 11 bases are shared with TRBD1. The CDR3 loop spans 15 amino acids. J lost 7 bases, V lost 5 bases, and 7 bases had no gene match. Germline V gives CDR1 SEHNR, CDR2 FQNEAQ (reference sequence). CDR3 region: CASSPRDRGSNEQFF. Here the CDR3 DNA reads TGTGCCAGCAGCCCCCGGGACAGGGGGAGTAATGAGCAGTTCTTC.

Regarding this clone: The same CDR3 also results from other DNA sequences found in this sample. The chain carries TRBV2 and TRBJ1-4; 8 nucleotides line up with TRBD1. The CDR3 is 14 residues long. CDR1 is SNHLY and CDR2 is FYNNEI in the germline V gene. Unmatched junction bases numbered 2, after V lost 1 base and J lost 7 bases. The CDR3 nucleotides are TGTGCCAGCAGTGAAGGGACAGGGAGTGAAAAACTGTTTTTT. Protein product: CASSEGTGSEKLFF.

The chain combines TRBV10-3 with TRBJ1-2, with a possible D match to TRBD1 (6 bases). CDR3 length: 13 amino acids. Germline CDR1 ENHRY, CDR2 SYGVKD. Trimming cost V 5 bases and J 4 bases, with 11 bases left between them. In DNA form, the CDR3 reads TGTGCCATCAGTACCGACAGGAGCTATGGCTACACCTTC. Protein sequence: CAISTDRSYGYTF.

The table lists this clone with a few counts. The V call is TRBV5-1, the J call TRBJ2-7; 9 bases match TRBD1. There are 15 residues in the CDR3. V lost 0 bases and J lost 4; bases outside the gene matches: 5. Germline CDR1 reads SGHRS; CDR2 reads YFSETQ. CDR3 sequence (DNA): TGCGCCAGCAGCTTGGGGCGGGGACAGGGATACGAGCAGTACTTC. Residues: CASSLGRGQGYEQYF.

The chain combines TRBV6-2 or TRBV6-3 with TRBJ1-3, with D perhaps matching TRBD1 (6 bases). The CDR3 loop spans 15 amino acids. V was shortened by 6 bases and J by 1 base, with 13 bases between the two germline ends. Germline values: CDR1 MNHEY, CDR2 SVGEGT. The CDR3 spells CASSILRGSGNTIYF. DNA for the CDR3: TGTGCCAGCAGCATACTCAGGGGATCTGGAAACACCATATATTTT.

The chain recombines TRBV20-1 with TRBJ1-1, with D unresolved. V lost 3 bases, J lost 4 bases, and 18 bases lay in between. The length of the CDR3 is 15 residues. From germline, CDR1 is DFQATT and CDR2 SNEGSKA (reference sequence). CDR3 in amino acids: CSASREAPWPTEAFF. In nucleotides, the CDR3 is TGCAGTGCTAGTCGGGAGGCCCCTTGGCCCACTGAAGCTTTCTTT.

V is TRBV28 and J is TRBJ2-1; TRBD2 agrees at 7 bases. There are 13 residues in the CDR3. Germline values: CDR1 MDHEN, CDR2 SYDVKM. The J segment lost 8 bases and the V segment lost 6 bases, leaving 7 bases of the junction unmatched. The CDR3 nucleotides read TGTGCCAGCAGCATGGGGGGGTCTGATGAGCAGTTCTTC. This encodes CASSMGGSDEQFF.